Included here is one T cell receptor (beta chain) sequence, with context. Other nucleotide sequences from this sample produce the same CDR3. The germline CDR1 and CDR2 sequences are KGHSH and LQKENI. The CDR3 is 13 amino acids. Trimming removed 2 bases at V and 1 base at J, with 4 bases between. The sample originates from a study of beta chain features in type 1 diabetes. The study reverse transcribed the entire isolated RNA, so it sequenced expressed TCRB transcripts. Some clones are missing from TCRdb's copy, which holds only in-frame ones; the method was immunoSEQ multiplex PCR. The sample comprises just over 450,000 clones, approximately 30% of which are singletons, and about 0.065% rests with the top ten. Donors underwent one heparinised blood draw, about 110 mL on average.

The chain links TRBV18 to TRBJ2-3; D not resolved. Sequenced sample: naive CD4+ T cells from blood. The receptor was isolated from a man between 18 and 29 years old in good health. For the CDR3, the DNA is TGTGCCAGCTCACCAGTGGGCACAGATACGCAGTATTTT. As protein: CASSPVGTDTQYF.